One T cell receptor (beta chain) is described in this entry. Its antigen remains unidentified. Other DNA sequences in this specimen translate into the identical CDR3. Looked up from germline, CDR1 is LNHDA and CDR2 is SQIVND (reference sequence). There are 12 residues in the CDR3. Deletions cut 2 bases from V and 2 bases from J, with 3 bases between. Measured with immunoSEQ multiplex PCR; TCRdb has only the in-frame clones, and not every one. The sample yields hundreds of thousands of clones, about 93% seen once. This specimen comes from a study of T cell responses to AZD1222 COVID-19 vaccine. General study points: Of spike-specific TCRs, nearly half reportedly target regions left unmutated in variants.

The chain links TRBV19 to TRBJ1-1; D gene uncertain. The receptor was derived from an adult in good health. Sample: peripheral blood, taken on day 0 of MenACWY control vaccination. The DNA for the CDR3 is TGTGCCAGTAGTATACGTAACACTGAAGCTTTCTTT. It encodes CASSIRNTEAFF.